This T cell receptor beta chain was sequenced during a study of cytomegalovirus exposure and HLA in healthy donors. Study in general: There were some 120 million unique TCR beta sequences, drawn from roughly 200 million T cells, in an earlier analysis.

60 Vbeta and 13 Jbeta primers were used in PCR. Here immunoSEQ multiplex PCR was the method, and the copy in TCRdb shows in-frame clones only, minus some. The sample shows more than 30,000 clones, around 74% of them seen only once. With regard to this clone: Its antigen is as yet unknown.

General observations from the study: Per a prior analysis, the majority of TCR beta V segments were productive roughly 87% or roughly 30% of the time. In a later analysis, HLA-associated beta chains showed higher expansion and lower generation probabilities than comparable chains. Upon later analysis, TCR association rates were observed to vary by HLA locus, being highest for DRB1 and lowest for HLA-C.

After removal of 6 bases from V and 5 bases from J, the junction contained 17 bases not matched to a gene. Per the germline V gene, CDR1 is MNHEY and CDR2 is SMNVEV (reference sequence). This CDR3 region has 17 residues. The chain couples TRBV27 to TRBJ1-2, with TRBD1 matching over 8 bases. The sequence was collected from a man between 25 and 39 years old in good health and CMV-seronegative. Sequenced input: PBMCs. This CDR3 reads CASSPLWDRSNLYGYTF. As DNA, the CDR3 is TGTGCCAGCAGCCCCCTGTGGGACAGGAGCAACCTTTATGGCTACACCTTC.